The 10 T cell receptor beta chains below come from one sample, sequenced in a study of identical twins. MiXCR, run by TCRdb on the 5' RACE reads, gives a single entry per CDR3 protein. The sample has a few hundred thousand distinct CDR3 sequences; less than 9.5% are singletons. These data are also associated with another study on yellow fever vaccine responses in identical twins.

The sample taken for sequencing was CD8+ T cells sorted from blood. The origin of the receptors is a woman under 30 in good health.

The sample holds many counts of this clonotype. V and J are TRBV7-8 and TRBJ2-3, with 9 bases that match TRBD2. This CDR3 contains 14 residues. V was clipped by 4 bases and J by 2 bases; unmatched bases: 1. The germline CDR1 and CDR2 sequences are SGHVS and FQNEAQ. The CDR3 nucleotides read TGTGCCAGCAGCTCGGGACTAGCCACAGATACGCAGTATTTT. Encoded protein: CASSSGLATDTQYF.

A note on this clonotype: It may be a read error: a sequence one base away is much more abundant. The chain uses TRBV6-5 and TRBJ2-7; 9 bases fit TRBD1. From germline, CDR1 is MNHEY and CDR2 SVGAGI. This CDR3 comprises 14 residues. The CDR3, as DNA: TGTGACAGCAGTTCCCGGGACAGGGTTTTCGAGCAGTACTTC. It is translated as CDSSSRDRVFEQYF.

This rearrangement joins TRBV6-1 to TRBJ2-1, with TRBD2 matching over 7 bases. The germline V gene has CDR1 MNHNS and CDR2 SASEGT. Losses at the gene ends were 5 bases for V and 5 bases for J; bases not matched to a gene: 9. The CDR3 length is 15 residues. The CDR3 spells CASSPRGGAHNEQFF. In DNA form, the CDR3 reads TGTGCCAGCAGTCCGAGGGGAGGGGCACACAATGAGCAGTTCTTC.

On this clonotype itself: A clone one base away is much larger, so this may be a read error. The chain recombines TRBV29-1 with TRBJ2-6; TRBD2 agrees at 8 bases. J gave up 1 base and V 0 bases, and 11 bases lay outside the gene matches. The CDR3 sequence is 19 residues long. Germline V CDR1 and CDR2: SQVTM, ANQGSEA. CDR3 residues: CSVEEEWGLGTSGANVLTF. The CDR3 DNA reads as TGCAGCGTTGAAGAGGAGTGGGGACTAGGGACATCTGGGGCCAACGTCCTGACTTTC.

Worth noting for this clonotype: A much more abundant neighbour one base away suggests this may be a read error. The chain recombines TRBV15 with TRBJ2-3, with D possibly being TRBD2 (5 bases). This CDR3 region has 13 residues. Germline V lookup: CDR1 LNHNV, CDR2 YYDKDF (reference sequence). V lost 7 bases and J lost 6, with 14 bases in between. CDR3 region: CATITSWEDTQYF. The CDR3 DNA reads as TGTGCCACCATCACATCCTGGGAGGATACGCAGTATTTT.

The table lists this clonotype with a few counts. The chain uses TRBV4-1 and TRBJ2-3, with TRBD2 as a possible D gene (5 bases). Germline values: CDR1 MGHRA, CDR2 YSYEKL. V gave up 1 base and J gave up 6 bases, with 11 bases separating them. This CDR3 has 14 residues. The CDR3 protein is CASSQARGADTQYF. The CDR3, as DNA: TGCGCCAGCAGCCAAGCCCGGGGTGCTGATACGCAGTATTTT.

The gene calls are TRBV7-9 and TRBJ2-3; 12 nucleotides align to TRBD2. The germline gives CDR1 SEHNR, CDR2 FQNEAQ (reference sequence). The CDR3 loop spans 17 amino acids. Unmatched junction bases numbered 6, after V lost 5 bases and J lost 0 bases. Here the CDR3 DNA reads TGTGCCAGCAGCGGCCCCGGGACTAGCGGGAGCACAGATACGCAGTATTTT. Protein: CASSGPGTSGSTDTQYF.

This clonotype appeared many times. The chain combines TRBV4-2 with TRBJ2-2; the D gene could be TRBD1 or TRBD2 (5 bases each). Between the trimmed V and J ends, which lost 0 bases and 5 bases, there was a span of 13 bases. This CDR3 spans 16 amino acids. Looked up from germline, CDR1 is LGHNA and CDR2 is YNFKEQ. The CDR3: CASSQDLSRETGELFF. The CDR3 coding sequence is TGTGCCAGCAGCCAAGATCTAAGCAGGGAGACCGGGGAGCTGTTTTTT.

The chain combines TRBV7-9 with TRBJ2-7; D uncertain. This CDR3 has 13 residues. Germline V lookup: CDR1 SEHNR, CDR2 FQNEAQ (reference sequence). The germline V and J ends were trimmed by 5 bases and 6 bases, with 14 bases remaining between them. The CDR3 region has the DNA TGTGCCAGCAGCCGCGCAACCACTCCCGAGCAGTACTTC. Residues: CASSRATTPEQYF.

This clonotype was found many times. The chain uses TRBV7-9 and TRBJ2-7; 9 bases fit TRBD1. The germline V gene encodes CDR1 SEHNR and CDR2 FQNEAQ (reference sequence). V lost 5 bases and J lost 5; bases outside the gene matches: 4. This CDR3 is 13 amino acids long. The chain's CDR3 is CASSPDRGNEQYF. CDR3 DNA sequence: TGTGCCAGCAGCCCCGACAGGGGGAACGAGCAGTACTTC.